One sample yielded the 20 T cell receptor beta chains listed below, sequenced in a study of T cell repertoires in cytomegalovirus infection. TCRdb fed the reads into MiXCR, producing one record per CDR3 protein. The sample has approximately 500,000 distinct CDR3 sequences; about 11% are singletons. What was sequenced was PBMCs. The source of these receptors is a human donor in good health (CMV status not recorded). Some clones in this sample may be carry-over from other donors' samples.

This clonotype was recorded many times. V and J are TRBV3-1 and TRBJ2-1; 15 bases line up with TRBD2. Trimming at V came to 4 bases and at J to 10 bases, leaving 14 bases not matched to a gene. Germline lookup yields CDR1 LGHDT and CDR2 YNNKEL (reference sequence). The CDR3 has 18 residues. The CDR3 region has the DNA TGTGCCAGCAGCCGGACTAGCGGGGGGGGGCCCGGGGGTGCGGAGCAGTTCTTC. It translates to CASSRTSGGGPGGAEQFF.

This clonotype appeared many times. This rearrangement joins TRBV7-9 to TRBJ1-1, with a weak D call TRBD1 (6 bases). The V end was cut by 5 bases, the J end by 9 bases, with 16 bases between. The CDR3 is 13 residues long. Germline assignment: CDR1 SEHNR and CDR2 FQNEAQ (reference sequence). For the CDR3, the DNA is TGTGCCAGCAGCCACCGGGACATTAAACAAGCTTTCTTT. This sequence encodes CASSHRDIKQAFF.

This chain connects TRBV28 to TRBJ1-1, with D perhaps TRBD1 (5 bases). The V gene's germline CDR1 is MDHEN and CDR2 SYDVKM. This CDR3 spans 15 amino acids. Trimming removed 2 bases at V and 8 bases at J, with 18 bases between. The chain's CDR3 is CASSLLGGTSGEAFF. As DNA, the CDR3 is TGTGCCAGCAGTTTACTCGGAGGGACTAGCGGGGAAGCTTTCTTT.

This clonotype was seen at least ten times. The J gene is TRBJ1-2, the V gene TRBV6-5; TRBD1 is a possible D gene (6 bases). Germline V lookup: CDR1 MNHEY, CDR2 SVGAGI. Trimming stripped 6 bases from V and 3 bases from J, with 17 bases between. The CDR3 loop spans 15 amino acids. CDR3 loop: CASSSDQGMDYGYTF. For the CDR3, the DNA is TGTGCCAGCAGCTCCGATCAGGGGATGGACTATGGCTACACCTTC.

This clonotype occurred many times. J is TRBJ2-5 and V is TRBV7-9; 8 bases agree with TRBD1. The ends lost 0 bases at V and 2 bases at J; junction bases unmatched: 5. CDR1 is SEHNR, CDR2 FQNEAQ, per germline (reference sequence). CDR3 length equals 16 residues. CDR3 sequence reads: CASSLAGTGSQETQYF. In nucleotides, the CDR3 is TGTGCCAGCAGCTTAGCCGGGACAGGCTCGCAAGAGACCCAGTACTTC.

This clonotype was picked up a small number of times. The genes are TRBV9 and TRBJ2-1; 9 nucleotides agree with TRBD2. Germline values: CDR1 SGDLS, CDR2 YYNGEE. The V gene end was trimmed by 4 bases and the J gene end by 3 bases; junction bases not matched to a gene: 8. There are 16 residues in the CDR3. The chain's CDR3 is CASSPAGGRGYNEQFF. For the CDR3, the DNA is TGTGCCAGCAGCCCAGCGGGCGGGAGGGGCTACAATGAGCAGTTCTTC.

In this sample, this clonotype turned up many times. The chain recombines TRBV7-8 with TRBJ2-1; TRBD2 matches at 8 bases. The CDR3 is 15 amino acids. The germline V gene has CDR1 SGHVS and CDR2 FQNEAQ. J lost 2 bases, V lost 1 base, and 1 base had no gene match. CDR3 in amino acids: CASSLVSGTYNEQFF. DNA of the CDR3: TGTGCCAGCAGCTTAGTTAGCGGGACCTACAATGAGCAGTTCTTC. Filled out from reference TRBV7-8 and TRBJ2-1, the complete variable domain reads GAGVSQSPRYKVAKRGQDVALRCDPISGHVSLFWYQQALGQGPEFLTYFQNEAQLDKSGLPSDRFFAERPEGSVSTLKIQRTQQEDSAVYLCASSLVSGTYNEQFFGPGTRLTVL.

This clonotype was seen repeatedly, ten times or more. The chain employs TRBV10-3 and TRBJ2-1; 7 positions match TRBD1. With 7 bases clipped from V and 0 bases from J, the junction kept 15 bases outside the gene matches. Germline V CDR1 and CDR2: ENHRY, SYGVKD. This CDR3 contains 18 residues. The CDR3 protein is CAITSSIQGPSSYNEQFF. The CDR3 DNA sequence: TGTGCCATCACCAGTTCCATACAGGGGCCGAGCTCCTACAATGAGCAGTTCTTC.

Many counts were recorded for this clonotype. The V and J genes are TRBV14 and TRBJ2-1; the D call may be TRBD1 or TRBD2 (5 bases each). Germline values: CDR1 SGHDN, CDR2 FVKESK. The ends were cut back, 4 bases at V and 0 bases at J, with 19 bases in the middle. The CDR3 has 18 residues. CDR3 DNA sequence: TGTGCCAGCAGCCGCAGGGTGGGGCGGGCCCGCTCCTACAATGAGCAGTTCTTC. Translating gives CASSRRVGRARSYNEQFF.

This clonotype was observed at least ten times. The chain recombines TRBV7-8 with TRBJ2-2; D could derive from TRBD1 or TRBD2 (6 bases each). The CDR3 is 15 amino acids. Germline CDR1 is SGHVS and CDR2 is FQNEAQ. V lost 1 base and J 3 bases, leaving 9 bases between the germline ends. CDR3 sequence: CASSLGGADTGELFF. CDR3 DNA: TGTGCCAGCAGCTTAGGGGGGGCGGACACCGGGGAGCTGTTTTTT. Together with reference TRBV7-8 and TRBJ2-2, the CDR3 gives the full variable domain: GAGVSQSPRYKVAKRGQDVALRCDPISGHVSLFWYQQALGQGPEFLTYFQNEAQLDKSGLPSDRFFAERPEGSVSTLKIQRTQQEDSAVYLCASSLGGADTGELFFGEGSRLTVL.

This clonotype was detected ten times or more. The gene calls are TRBV9 and TRBJ2-1; 9 bases are a match to TRBD1. The V segment lost 0 bases and the J segment 10 bases; nucleotides outside the gene matches: 11. Germline values: CDR1 SGDLS, CDR2 YYNGEE. This CDR3 spans 16 amino acids. The DNA of the CDR3 is TGTGCCAGCAGCGTAGAACCCCCGGACAGGGGAGGCGAGCAGTTCTTC. Residues: CASSVEPPDRGGEQFF. The full variable domain, with the rest looked up from reference TRBV9 and TRBJ2-1, is DSGVTQTPKHLITATGQRVTLRCSPRSGDLSVYWYQQSLDQGLQFLIQYYNGEERAKGNILERFSAQQFPDLHSELNLSSLELGDSALYFCASSVEPPDRGGEQFFGPGTRLTVL.

This clonotype was observed a few times. The rearrangement links TRBV3-1 to TRBJ2-5; 9 bases are a match to TRBD2. CDR1 is LGHDT, CDR2 YNNKEL, per germline (reference sequence). J lost 5 bases, V lost 4 bases, and 5 bases had no gene match. The CDR3 runs 14 residues. The CDR3 sequence is CASSRAGGPETQYF. DNA for the CDR3: TGTGCCAGCAGCCGGGCGGGGGGGCCGGAGACCCAGTACTTC.

This clonotype has at least ten counts. The chain employs TRBV6-1 and TRBJ1-5; D is unclear. With 3 bases removed from V and 5 bases from J, the gap between germline ends came to 8 bases. This CDR3 has 13 residues. From germline, CDR1 is MNHNS and CDR2 SASEGT. This CDR3 is CASSDSTYQPQHF. The CDR3 DNA is TGTGCCAGCAGTGACAGTACCTATCAGCCCCAGCATTTT.

In this sample, this clonotype turned up a few times. J is TRBJ1-1 and V is TRBV20-1; no reliable D call. The CDR3 is 12 residues long. Deletions cut 3 bases from V and 5 bases from J, with 10 bases between. CDR1 is DFQATT and CDR2 is SNEGSKA in the germline V gene (reference sequence). CDR3 region: CSASEPGTEAFF. Here the CDR3 DNA reads TGCAGTGCTAGTGAGCCGGGGACTGAAGCTTTCTTT.

Ten or more counts support this clonotype. The rearrangement links TRBV27 to TRBJ1-4, with D perhaps matching TRBD1 (5 bases). Germline CDR1 and CDR2: MNHEY and SMNVEV (reference sequence). This CDR3 is built from 15 residues. Trimming took 3 bases from V and 6 from J, leaving 14 bases between them. CDR3 nucleotides: TGTGCCAGCAGTTTGGGGTCAAGGGGTTATGAAAAACTGTTTTTT. This sequence encodes CASSLGSRGYEKLFF.

This clonotype was counted many times. The J gene is TRBJ2-3, the V gene TRBV20-1; D is ambiguous. The CDR3 totals 16 residues. V was pared by 2 bases and J by 0 bases, with 15 bases between. Germline V gene data show CDR1 as DFQATT and CDR2 as SNEGSKA (reference sequence). In DNA, the CDR3 is TGCAGTGCTAGACGGCGGCGGTCGACTAGCACAGATACGCAGTATTTT. It specifies CSARRRRSTSTDTQYF.

This clonotype was detected a few times. The chain joins TRBV19 to TRBJ1-5; 10 nucleotides align to TRBD1. With 5 bases clipped from V and 2 bases from J, the junction kept 6 bases outside the gene matches. Germline V CDR1 and CDR2: LNHDA, SQIVND (reference sequence). The CDR3 loop spans 16 amino acids. The CDR3 sequence: CASSGGTGDGNQPQHF. The CDR3 nucleotides are TGTGCCAGTAGTGGGGGGACAGGGGACGGCAATCAGCCCCAGCATTTT.

V usage is TRBV5-6 and J usage is TRBJ1-2; D not resolved. This CDR3 comprises 13 residues. The germline V and J ends were trimmed by 4 bases and 6 bases, with 13 bases remaining between them. Germline lookup yields CDR1 SGHDT and CDR2 YYEEEE. The DNA of the CDR3 is TGTGCCAGCAGCCCGACGGAAACCCATGGCTACACCTTC. This sequence encodes CASSPTETHGYTF.

The chain employs TRBV27 and TRBJ2-3; a possible D gene is TRBD1 (5 bases). The CDR3 sequence is 15 residues long. V was shortened by 2 bases and J by 6 bases, with 15 bases between the two germline ends. Germline loops: CDR1 MNHEY, CDR2 SMNVEV (reference sequence). The CDR3 loop is CASSLRGLSSDTQYF. CDR3 DNA: TGTGCCAGCAGTTTAAGGGGTCTTAGTTCGGATACGCAGTATTTT.

This chain joins TRBV29-1 and TRBJ2-3, with D tentatively TRBD1 or TRBD2 (5 bases each). The ends were cut back, 4 bases at V and 11 bases at J, with 13 bases in the middle. Germline V gene data show CDR1 as SQVTM and CDR2 as ANQGSEA. The CDR3 sequence is 11 residues long. CDR3 sequence: CSVGVQRGQYF. CDR3 coding DNA: TGCAGCGTTGGGGTCCAGAGGGGGCAGTATTTT.